This TCR beta chain derives from a study of T cells in Graves' hyperthyroidism and ophthalmopathy. This CDR3 is 15 amino acids long. V shed 5 bases and J 5 bases; nucleotides not matched to a gene: 10. Germline-derived CDR1 and CDR2 are SGHTA and FQGNSA. TCR beta CDR3 regions were amplified from RNA. The HTBI set primed first-round TCR CDR3 RT-PCR. TCRdb fed the multiplex PCR reads into MiXCR, producing one record per CDR3 protein. The sample has 300,000 to 450,000 distinct CDR3 sequences; roughly 25% are singletons. The study enrolled patients aged 18 to 65 with newly diagnosed hyperthyroidism of under 2 months' duration. Not enrolled were patients with uncontrolled infection, other autoimmune disease, pregnancy or lactation. Orbital computed tomography, thyroid ultrasound, serum thyroxine and TRAb, and clinical symptoms together informed the diagnoses. This clonotype was observed at least ten times. The antigen is undetermined.

Whole-study findings and limits: Most thyroid clonotypes expanded above 0.001 were also detected in blood.

The material sequenced was blood. The clonotype was recovered from a man in his fifties or sixties with Graves' hyperthyroidism. This chain joins TRBV7-2 and TRBJ2-7; 9 bases are shared with TRBD2. CDR3 DNA: TGTGCCAGCAGCCTGGTAGCGGGAGCGGGCCACGAGCAGTACTTC. It specifies CASSLVAGAGHEQYF. Based on the CDR3 plus reference TRBV7-2 and TRBJ2-7, the full variable domain is GAGVSQSPSNKVTEKGKDVELRCDPISGHTALYWYRQSLGQGLEFLIYFQGNSAPDKSGLPSDRFSAERTGGSVSTLTIQRTQQEDSAVYLCASSLVAGAGHEQYFGPGTRLTVT.